Below are 27 T cell receptor beta chains sequenced from a single sample in a study. One entry per CDR3 protein, called by TCRdb with MiXCR from the RT-PCR reads. Of about 680,000 distinct CDR3 sequences listed, 14% are singletons. Sequencing was performed on memory CD4+ T cells from blood. These receptor sequences come from a female donor in good health, serving as a healthy control.

The table lists this clonotype with a count of one. The chain combines TRBV2 with TRBJ1-2, with 11 nucleotides matching TRBD1. Germline loops: CDR1 SNHLY, CDR2 FYNNEI. Losses at the gene ends were 6 bases for V and 2 bases for J; bases not matched to a gene: 5. This CDR3 is built from 15 residues. The CDR3 loop is CASRRTGGMNYGYTF. CDR3 DNA sequence: TGTGCCAGCAGGCGGACAGGGGGCATGAACTATGGCTACACCTTC.

The V call is TRBV12-3 or TRBV12-4, the J call TRBJ1-1; 7 bases agree with TRBD1. The CDR3 spans 13 residues. With 5 bases clipped from V and 8 bases from J, the junction kept 8 bases outside the gene matches. For the CDR3, the DNA is TGTGCCAGCAGTCTCGGACAGGTGCGCGAAGCTTTCTTT. This sequence encodes CASSLGQVREAFF.

The chain carries TRBV20-1 and TRBJ1-4; D possibly corresponds to TRBD1 (5 bases). Trimming shortened V by 2 bases and J by 0 bases, and 7 bases separated the two germline ends. CDR1 and CDR2 (germline): DFQATT, SNEGSKA (reference sequence). The CDR3 is made up of 14 amino acids. The CDR3 sequence: CSARRGATNEKLFF. For the CDR3, the DNA is TGCAGTGCTAGAAGGGGAGCAACTAATGAAAAACTGTTTTTT.

There are many counts of this clonotype. The chain uses TRBV20-1 and TRBJ2-5; D unresolved. Trimming removed 3 bases at V and 5 bases at J, with 10 bases between. The V gene's germline CDR1 is DFQATT and CDR2 SNEGSKA (reference sequence). This CDR3 is 12 amino acids long. The CDR3 sequence is CSASDVRETQYF. The CDR3 bases are TGCAGTGCTAGCGATGTCCGGGAGACCCAGTACTTC.

This clonotype came up a few times. V and J are TRBV28 and TRBJ1-6; no definite D call. V lost 4 bases and J 7 bases, leaving 5 bases between the germline ends. The germline V gene encodes CDR1 MDHEN and CDR2 SYDVKM. The CDR3 has 12 residues. CDR3 region: CASSWSNSPLHF. CDR3 bases: TGTGCCAGCAGTTGGTCGAATTCACCCCTCCACTTT.

This sequence joins TRBV9 and TRBJ2-5, with a weak D call TRBD1 (5 bases). CDR1 SGDLS and CDR2 YYNGEE come from the germline V gene. The CDR3 has 15 residues. V was trimmed by 0 bases and J by 4 bases, leaving 13 bases between them. The DNA for the CDR3 is TGTGCCAGCAGCGTAGATGCAGGGATTCTAGAGACCCAGTACTTC. This sequence encodes CASSVDAGILETQYF. The complete variable domain, with remaining parts taken from reference TRBV9 and TRBJ2-5, reads DSGVTQTPKHLITATGQRVTLRCSPRSGDLSVYWYQQSLDQGLQFLIQYYNGEERAKGNILERFSAQQFPDLHSELNLSSLELGDSALYFCASSVDAGILETQYFGPGTRLLVL.

Many counts were recorded for this clonotype. V is TRBV6-5 and J is TRBJ1-1, with unresolved D. Germline V gives CDR1 MNHEY, CDR2 SVGAGI. V gave up 6 bases and J gave up 10 bases, with 21 bases separating them. This CDR3 has 14 amino acids. CDR3: CASSLLSLRTRAFF. The CDR3 nucleotides are TGTGCCAGCAGCCTCCTAAGCTTAAGGACTAGAGCTTTCTTT.

The V call is TRBV5-1, the J call TRBJ2-2; D gene uncertain. This CDR3 is 14 amino acids long. The V gene's germline CDR1 is SGHRS and CDR2 YFSETQ. Trimming removed 6 bases from V and 3 bases from J, with 12 bases in between. The CDR3 bases are TGCGCCAGCATCCCTGGGTCGGACACCGGGGAGCTGTTTTTT. Its translation: CASIPGSDTGELFF.

This clonotype was detected a few times. The chain uses TRBV5-6 and TRBJ1-5; 8 bases align to TRBD1. With V trimmed by 0 bases and J by 3 bases, 8 bases remained unmatched. The CDR3 extends over 17 amino acids. The germline CDR1 and CDR2 sequences are SGHDT and YYEEEE. CDR3 amino acids: CASSLAPGQGSNQPQHF. The CDR3, as DNA: TGTGCCAGCAGCTTGGCTCCCGGACAGGGATCCAATCAGCCCCAGCATTTT.

This clonotype has more than one count but fewer than ten. The V call is TRBV2, the J call TRBJ2-1, with 9 bases fitting TRBD1. The CDR3 extends over 14 amino acids. The germline CDR1 and CDR2 sequences are SNHLY and FYNNEI. Trimming took 4 bases from V and 9 from J; bases not matched to a gene: 7. CDR3 region: CASSVRTGEGEQFF. The CDR3 DNA reads as TGTGCCAGCAGTGTCCGGACAGGGGAGGGTGAGCAGTTCTTC.

This clonotype has a handful of counts. The V and J genes are TRBV10-3 and TRBJ1-5, with D hard to call. This CDR3 spans 14 amino acids. The germline V gene encodes CDR1 ENHRY and CDR2 SYGVKD. V was shortened by 2 bases and J by 1 base, with 6 bases between the two germline ends. CDR3 sequence: CAISEGQSNQPQHF. CDR3 DNA sequence: TGTGCCATCAGTGAGGGGCAGAGCAATCAGCCCCAGCATTTT.

The chain joins TRBV25-1 to TRBJ1-4; tentatively, D is TRBD1 (6 bases). CDR1 and CDR2 from the germline V gene are MGHDK and SYGVNS. The CDR3 has 14 residues. Trimming stripped 3 bases from V and 7 bases from J, with 12 bases between. In DNA form, the CDR3 reads TGTGCCAGCAGTGAGGGGGGGCGCTCTGAAAAACTGTTTTTT. Translation: CASSEGGRSEKLFF.

The rearrangement joins TRBV18 to TRBJ1-5; D unclear. The CDR3 length is 15 residues. V gave up 2 bases and J gave up 2 bases, with 10 bases separating them. The germline V gene has CDR1 KGHSH and CDR2 LQKENI. CDR3 DNA: TGTGCCAGCTCACCAAGCTCTTCGGGCAATCAGCCCCAGCATTTT. This gives the protein CASSPSSSGNQPQHF.

This clonotype has a handful of counts. This rearrangement joins TRBV6-5 to TRBJ1-2; TRBD1 might be the D (5 bases). V was shortened by 6 bases and J by 3 bases, with 20 bases between the two germline ends. The CDR3 covers 16 residues. Per the germline V gene, CDR1 is MNHEY and CDR2 is SVGAGI. CDR3 bases: TGTGCCAGCAGCCCGGGGGTTCGCACTGGGGACTATGGCTACACCTTC. This gives the protein CASSPGVRTGDYGYTF.

This clonotype occurred a few times. The rearrangement uses TRBV5-5 and TRBJ1-4; unclear D gene. The V end lost 2 bases, the J end lost 3 bases, and 11 bases lay between the germline ends. The germline V gene encodes CDR1 SGHKS and CDR2 YYEKEE (reference sequence). The CDR3 has 15 amino acids. The CDR3 here is CASSLGPTSNEKLFF. The CDR3, as DNA: TGTGCCAGCAGCTTAGGGCCGACCTCTAATGAAAAACTGTTTTTT.

This clonotype appeared many times. The chain uses TRBV7-2 and TRBJ2-2; D is unresolved. Trimming left V 3 bases short and J 3 bases short, with 8 bases between. The germline CDR1 and CDR2 sequences are SGHTA and FQGNSA. The length of the CDR3 is 14 residues. CDR3 region: CASSFRVDTGELFF. In nucleotides, the CDR3 is TGTGCCAGCAGCTTCCGTGTGGACACCGGGGAGCTGTTTTTT.

This clonotype was counted many times. The rearrangement uses TRBV5-1 and TRBJ1-1, with D uncertain. Trimming took 0 bases from V and 0 from J, leaving 9 bases between them. Germline-derived CDR1 and CDR2 are SGHRS and YFSETQ. There are 15 residues in the CDR3. The CDR3 is CASSLAADMNTEAFF. The CDR3 nucleotides read TGCGCCAGCAGCTTGGCCGCCGACATGAACACTGAAGCTTTCTTT.

The V gene is TRBV28, the J gene TRBJ1-6, with TRBD1 matching over 8 bases. There are 15 residues in the CDR3. V gave up 5 bases and J gave up 8 bases; unmatched junction bases: 8. Germline V gives CDR1 MDHEN, CDR2 SYDVKM. This CDR3 is CASSGAGTGDSPLHF. CDR3 nucleotide sequence: TGTGCCAGCAGTGGGGCCGGGACAGGCGATTCACCCCTCCACTTT.

This chain joins TRBV27 and TRBJ2-3; D is perhaps TRBD1 (5 bases). CDR1 and CDR2 from the germline V gene are MNHEY and SMNVEV (reference sequence). Trimming took off 5 bases at V and 2 bases at J, with 11 bases between the two ends. This CDR3 comprises 14 residues. The CDR3 DNA reads TGTGCCAGCAGTCGGCAGGGCCACACAGATACGCAGTATTTT. Translation: CASSRQGHTDTQYF.

The chain joins TRBV5-1 to TRBJ1-1; D is uncertain. Deletions cut 2 bases from V and 3 bases from J, with 11 bases between. Germline V gene lookup returns CDR1 SGHRS and CDR2 YFSETQ. CDR3 length equals 14 residues. The CDR3, as DNA: TGCGCCAGCAGCTTCTCTTTAGGGTACACTGAAGCTTTCTTT. Translating it yields CASSFSLGYTEAFF. Full variable domain (rest looked up from reference TRBV5-1 and TRBJ1-1): KAGVTQTPRYLIKTRGQQVTLSCSPISGHRSVSWYQQTPGQGLQFLFEYFSETQRNKGNFPGRFSGRQFSNSRSEMNVSTLELGDSALYLCASSFSLGYTEAFFGQGTRLTVV.

This clonotype was seen many times. J is TRBJ2-1 and V is TRBV30, with D perhaps given as TRBD1 or TRBD2 (5 bases each). The CDR3 is 15 residues long. Germline values: CDR1 GTSNPN, CDR2 SVGIG (reference sequence). Trimming took 4 bases from V and 2 from J, leaving 15 bases between them. Here the CDR3 reads CAWNLGDPAYNEQFF. DNA for the CDR3: TGTGCCTGGAATTTAGGGGACCCTGCCTACAATGAGCAGTTCTTC. The full variable domain, in which reference TRBV30 and TRBJ2-1 provide the parts outside the CDR3, is SQTIHQWPATLVQPVGSPLSLECTVEGTSNPNLYWYRQAAGRGLQLLFYSVGIGQISSEVPQNLSASRPQDRQFILSSKKLLLSDSGFYLCAWNLGDPAYNEQFFGPGTRLTVL.

The chain combines TRBV7-8 with TRBJ1-5; D remains unclear. The germline V gene encodes CDR1 SGHVS and CDR2 FQNEAQ. The CDR3 consists of 14 residues. V was shortened by 1 base and J by 1 base, with 5 bases between the two germline ends. CDR3 in DNA: TGTGCCAGCAGCTTAGTTCGCAGCAATCAGCCCCAGCATTTT. Amino acid sequence: CASSLVRSNQPQHF.

This clonotype was found a few times. The CDR3 here is CSAGGAENYGYTF. CDR3 DNA: TGCAGTGCGGGAGGGGCCGAAAACTATGGCTACACCTTC. V usage is TRBV20-1 and J usage is TRBJ1-2; D may be TRBD1 (5 bases). This CDR3 contains 13 residues. V lost 6 bases, J lost 2 bases, and 13 bases lay in between. Germline V lookup: CDR1 DFQATT, CDR2 SNEGSKA (reference sequence).

This clonotype turned up a few times. V is TRBV29-1 and J is TRBJ1-5; D not certain. Germline loops: CDR1 SQVTM, CDR2 ANQGSEA. V dropped 4 bases and J dropped 3 bases, with 7 bases sitting between them. The CDR3 is made up of 12 amino acids. Written as DNA, the CDR3 is TGCAGCGTTGGTGGATTCAATCAGCCCCAGCATTTT. Translating it yields CSVGGFNQPQHF.

The chain has TRBV6-2 or TRBV6-3 and TRBJ2-3; TRBD2 agrees at 13 bases. J was trimmed by 3 bases and V by 4 bases; bases with no gene match: 10. The CDR3 length is 18 residues. Germline CDR1 is MNHEY and CDR2 is SVGEGT. The CDR3 protein is CASSSLRSGLAGTDTQYF. In DNA, the CDR3 is TGTGCCAGCAGTTCCCTTAGGTCGGGACTAGCGGGGACAGATACGCAGTATTTT.

The chain links TRBV20-1 to TRBJ2-5, with D perhaps TRBD2 (5 bases). In germline, CDR1 is DFQATT, CDR2 SNEGSKA (reference sequence). The CDR3 runs to 13 residues. The V end was cut by 6 bases, the J end by 1 base, with 12 bases between. The CDR3 DNA sequence: TGCAGTGCCATACGGGGATTCCAAGAGACCCAGTACTTC. This codes for CSAIRGFQETQYF.

There are a few counts of this clonotype. The CDR3 nucleotides read TGCAGTGCAACATCTACAGGGTTCACCGGGGAGCTGTTTTTT. Its translation is CSATSTGFTGELFF. The chain recombines TRBV20-1 with TRBJ2-2; weak D call: TRBD1 (6 bases). The CDR3 is 14 amino acids. The germline V gene has CDR1 DFQATT and CDR2 SNEGSKA (reference sequence). Trimming left V 6 bases short and J 4 bases short, with 15 bases between.